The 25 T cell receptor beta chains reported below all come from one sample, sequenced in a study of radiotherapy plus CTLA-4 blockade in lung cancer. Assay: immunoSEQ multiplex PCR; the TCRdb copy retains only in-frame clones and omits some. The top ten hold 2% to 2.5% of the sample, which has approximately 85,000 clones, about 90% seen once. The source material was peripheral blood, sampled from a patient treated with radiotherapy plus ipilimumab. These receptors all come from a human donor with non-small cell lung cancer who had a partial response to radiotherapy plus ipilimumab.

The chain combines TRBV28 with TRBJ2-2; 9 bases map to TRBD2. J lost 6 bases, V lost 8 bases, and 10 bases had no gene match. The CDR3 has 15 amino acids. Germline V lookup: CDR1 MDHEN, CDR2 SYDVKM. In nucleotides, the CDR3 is TGTGCCAGCCGTAGCGGGAGTCTGGGTGCCGGGGAGCTGTTTTTT. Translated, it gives CASRSGSLGAGELFF. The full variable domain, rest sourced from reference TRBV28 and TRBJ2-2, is DVKVTQSSRYLVKRTGEKVFLECVQDMDHENMFWYRQDPGLGLRLIYFSYDVKMKEKGDIPEGYSVSREKKERFSLILESASTNQTSMYLCASRSGSLGAGELFFGEGSRLTVL.

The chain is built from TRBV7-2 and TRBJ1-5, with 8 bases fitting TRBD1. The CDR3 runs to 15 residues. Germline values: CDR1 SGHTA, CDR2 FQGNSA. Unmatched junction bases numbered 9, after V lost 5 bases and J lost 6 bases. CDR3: CASSHGTGAGQPQHF. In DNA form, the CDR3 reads TGTGCCAGCAGCCACGGGACAGGAGCAGGTCAGCCCCAGCATTTT.

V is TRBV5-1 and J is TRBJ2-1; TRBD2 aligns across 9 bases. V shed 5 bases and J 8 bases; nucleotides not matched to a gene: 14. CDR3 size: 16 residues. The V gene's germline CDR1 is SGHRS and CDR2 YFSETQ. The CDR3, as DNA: TGCGCCAGCAGAGAGGGGGTTAGCGGGAGCTTTGATGAGCAGTTCTTC. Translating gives CASREGVSGSFDEQFF.

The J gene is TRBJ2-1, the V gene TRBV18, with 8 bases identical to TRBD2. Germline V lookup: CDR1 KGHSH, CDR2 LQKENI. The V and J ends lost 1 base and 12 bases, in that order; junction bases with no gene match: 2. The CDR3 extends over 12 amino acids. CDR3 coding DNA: TGTGCCAGCTCACCACTGAGCGGGAGGCAGTTCTTC. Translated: CASSPLSGRQFF.

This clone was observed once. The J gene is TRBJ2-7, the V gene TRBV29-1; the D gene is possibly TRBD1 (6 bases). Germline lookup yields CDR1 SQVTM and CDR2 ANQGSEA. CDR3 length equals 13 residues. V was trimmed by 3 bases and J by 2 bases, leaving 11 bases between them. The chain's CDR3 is CSVEEDRPYEQYF. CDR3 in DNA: TGCAGCGTTGAGGAGGACAGACCCTACGAGCAGTACTTC.

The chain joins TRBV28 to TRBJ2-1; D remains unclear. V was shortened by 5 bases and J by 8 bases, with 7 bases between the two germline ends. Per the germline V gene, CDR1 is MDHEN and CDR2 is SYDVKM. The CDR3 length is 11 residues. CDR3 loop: CASSRVYEQFF. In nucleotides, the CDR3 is TGTGCCAGCAGTCGAGTTTATGAGCAGTTCTTC.

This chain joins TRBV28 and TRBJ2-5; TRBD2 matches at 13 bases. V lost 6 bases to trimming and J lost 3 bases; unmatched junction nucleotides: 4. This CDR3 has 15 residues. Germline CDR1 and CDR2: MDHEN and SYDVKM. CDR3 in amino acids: CASRRGTSGKETQYF. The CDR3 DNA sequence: TGTGCCAGCAGGCGAGGGACTAGCGGGAAAGAGACCCAGTACTTC. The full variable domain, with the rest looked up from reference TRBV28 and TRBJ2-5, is DVKVTQSSRYLVKRTGEKVFLECVQDMDHENMFWYRQDPGLGLRLIYFSYDVKMKEKGDIPEGYSVSREKKERFSLILESASTNQTSMYLCASRRGTSGKETQYFGPGTRLLVL.

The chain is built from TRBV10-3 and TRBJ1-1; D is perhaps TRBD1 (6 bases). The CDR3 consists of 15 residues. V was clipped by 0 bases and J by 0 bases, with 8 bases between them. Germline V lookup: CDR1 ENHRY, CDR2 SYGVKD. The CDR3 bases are TGTGCCATCAGTGAGTCGACAGGTATGAACACTGAAGCTTTCTTT. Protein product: CAISESTGMNTEAFF.

The DNA of the CDR3 is TGTGCCGTCCGGGGAGGTAGCAATCAGCCCCAGCATTTT. Protein product: CAVRGGSNQPQHF. V gene TRBV6-1 combines with J gene TRBJ1-5; D gene unclear. The CDR3 length is 13 residues. Trimming took 11 bases from V and 0 from J, leaving 11 bases between them. Germline-derived CDR1 and CDR2 are MNHNS and SASEGT.

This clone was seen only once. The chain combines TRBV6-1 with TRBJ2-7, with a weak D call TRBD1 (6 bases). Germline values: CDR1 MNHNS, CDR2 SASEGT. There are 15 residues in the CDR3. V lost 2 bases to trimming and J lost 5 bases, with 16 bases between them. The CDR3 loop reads CASSESGARFDEQYF. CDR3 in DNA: TGTGCCAGCAGTGAATCAGGGGCCCGCTTTGACGAGCAGTACTTC.

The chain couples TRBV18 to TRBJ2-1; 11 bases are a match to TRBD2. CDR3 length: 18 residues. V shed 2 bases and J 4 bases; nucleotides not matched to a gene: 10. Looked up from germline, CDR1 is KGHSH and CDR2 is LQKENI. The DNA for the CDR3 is TGTGCCAGCTCACCAACGGGGACTAGCGGAGCTTCATACAATGAGCAGTTCTTC. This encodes CASSPTGTSGASYNEQFF. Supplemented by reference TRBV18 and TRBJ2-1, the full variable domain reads NAGVMQNPRHLVRRRGQEARLRCSPMKGHSHVYWYRQLPEEGLKFMVYLQKENIIDESGMPKERFSAEFPKEGPSILRIQQVVRGDSAAYFCASSPTGTSGASYNEQFFGPGTRLTVL.

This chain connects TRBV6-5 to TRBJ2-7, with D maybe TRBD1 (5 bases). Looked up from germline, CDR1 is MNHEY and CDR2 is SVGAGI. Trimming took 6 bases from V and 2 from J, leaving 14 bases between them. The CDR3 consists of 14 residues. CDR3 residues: CASSYPDKTYEQYV. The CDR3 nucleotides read TGTGCCAGCAGCTATCCGGACAAGACCTACGAGCAGTACGTC.

CDR3 nucleotides: TGTGCCAGCAGCCTCCAAGGGGATACTGGCTACACCTTC. Its protein is CASSLQGDTGYTF. The V call is TRBV28, the J call TRBJ1-2; D may be TRBD1 (5 bases). The V end lost 6 bases, the J end lost 7 bases, and 15 bases lay between the germline ends. CDR3 length equals 13 residues. Germline V CDR1 and CDR2: MDHEN, SYDVKM.

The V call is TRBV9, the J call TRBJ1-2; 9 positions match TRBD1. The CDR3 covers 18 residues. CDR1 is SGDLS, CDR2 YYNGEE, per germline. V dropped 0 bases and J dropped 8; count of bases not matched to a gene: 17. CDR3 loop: CASSVGLNRGRYDGGYTF. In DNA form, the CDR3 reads TGTGCCAGCAGCGTAGGGTTAAACAGGGGGCGGTATGACGGAGGCTACACCTTC.

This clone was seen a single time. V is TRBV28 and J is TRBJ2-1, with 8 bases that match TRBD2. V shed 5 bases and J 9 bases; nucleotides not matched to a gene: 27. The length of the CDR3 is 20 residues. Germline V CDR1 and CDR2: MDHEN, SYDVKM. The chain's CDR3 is CASSLTGTALAGGALGEQFF. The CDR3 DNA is TGTGCCAGCAGTCTCACCGGGACCGCCCTGGCGGGAGGCGCCCTAGGTGAGCAGTTCTTC. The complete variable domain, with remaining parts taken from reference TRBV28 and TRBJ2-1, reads DVKVTQSSRYLVKRTGEKVFLECVQDMDHENMFWYRQDPGLGLRLIYFSYDVKMKEKGDIPEGYSVSREKKERFSLILESASTNQTSMYLCASSLTGTALAGGALGEQFFGPGTRLTVL.

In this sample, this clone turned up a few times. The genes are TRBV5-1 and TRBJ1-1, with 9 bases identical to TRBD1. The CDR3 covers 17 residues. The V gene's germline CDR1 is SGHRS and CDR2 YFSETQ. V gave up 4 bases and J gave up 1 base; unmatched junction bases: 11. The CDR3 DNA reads TGCGCCAGCAGCCCGGTCCCGGGACAGGGATGGAACACTGAAGCTTTCTTT. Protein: CASSPVPGQGWNTEAFF. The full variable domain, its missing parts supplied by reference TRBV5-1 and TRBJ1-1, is KAGVTQTPRYLIKTRGQQVTLSCSPISGHRSVSWYQQTPGQGLQFLFEYFSETQRNKGNFPGRFSGRQFSNSRSEMNVSTLELGDSALYLCASSPVPGQGWNTEAFFGQGTRLTVV.

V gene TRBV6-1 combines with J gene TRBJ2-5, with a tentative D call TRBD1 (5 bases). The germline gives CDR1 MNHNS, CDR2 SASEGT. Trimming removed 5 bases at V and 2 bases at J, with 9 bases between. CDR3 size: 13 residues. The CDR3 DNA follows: TGTGCCAGCAGTCTCAGGGTTCAAGAGACCCAGTACTTC. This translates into CASSLRVQETQYF.

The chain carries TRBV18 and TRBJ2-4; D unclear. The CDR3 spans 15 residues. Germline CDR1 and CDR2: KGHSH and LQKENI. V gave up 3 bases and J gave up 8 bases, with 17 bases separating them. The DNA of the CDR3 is TGTGCCAGCTCACCGAAAGACTCGTTGCTAGACATTCAGTACTTC. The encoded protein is CASSPKDSLLDIQYF.

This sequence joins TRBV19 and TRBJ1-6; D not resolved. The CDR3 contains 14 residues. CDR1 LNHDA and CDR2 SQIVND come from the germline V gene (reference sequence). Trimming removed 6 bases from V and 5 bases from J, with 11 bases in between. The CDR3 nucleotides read TGTGCCAGTAGGAGGGAACACAATAATTCACCCCTCCACTTT. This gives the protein CASRREHNNSPLHF.

The CDR3 is CASTSGGTIYF. The CDR3 bases are TGTGCCAGCACTTCAGGGGGGACCATATATTTT. V and J are TRBV2 and TRBJ1-3; 7 positions match TRBD1. Germline values: CDR1 SNHLY, CDR2 FYNNEI. The CDR3 has 11 amino acids. V was clipped by 7 bases and J by 10 bases; unmatched bases: 4.

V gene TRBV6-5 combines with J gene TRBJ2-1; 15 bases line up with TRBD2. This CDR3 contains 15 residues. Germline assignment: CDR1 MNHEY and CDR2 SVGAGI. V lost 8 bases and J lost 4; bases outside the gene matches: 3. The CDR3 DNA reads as TGTGCCAGCCGGACTAGCGGGGGGGGGTACAATGAGCAGTTCTTC. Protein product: CASRTSGGGYNEQFF.

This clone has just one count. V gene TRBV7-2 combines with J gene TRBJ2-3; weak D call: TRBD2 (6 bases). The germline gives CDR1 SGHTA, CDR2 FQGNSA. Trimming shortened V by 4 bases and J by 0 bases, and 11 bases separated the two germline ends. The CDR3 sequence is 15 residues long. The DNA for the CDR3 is TGTGCCAGCAGCTGGAGGGGCCCTAGCACAGATACGCAGTATTTT. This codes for CASSWRGPSTDTQYF.

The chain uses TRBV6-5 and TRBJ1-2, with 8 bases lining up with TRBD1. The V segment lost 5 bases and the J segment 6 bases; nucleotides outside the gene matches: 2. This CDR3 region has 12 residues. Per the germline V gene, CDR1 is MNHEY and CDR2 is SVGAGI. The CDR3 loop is CASSPGGHGYTF. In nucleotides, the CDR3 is TGTGCCAGCAGTCCAGGGGGCCATGGCTACACCTTC.

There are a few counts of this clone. The CDR3 DNA reads TGTGCCACCAGCAGAGCGCGGGAGAGGGGGTTTGAGCAGTTCTTC. As protein: CATSRARERGFEQFF. This chain connects TRBV15 to TRBJ2-1; D perhaps matches TRBD2 (7 bases). CDR3 length: 15 residues. CDR1 LNHNV and CDR2 YYDKDF come from the germline V gene (reference sequence). Trimming removed 1 base at V and 9 bases at J, with 16 bases between.

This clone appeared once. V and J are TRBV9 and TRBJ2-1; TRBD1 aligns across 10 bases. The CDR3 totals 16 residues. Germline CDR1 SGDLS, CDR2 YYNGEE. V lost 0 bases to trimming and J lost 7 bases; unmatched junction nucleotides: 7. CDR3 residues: CASSVAYGQGDNEQFF. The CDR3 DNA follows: TGTGCCAGCAGCGTAGCTTACGGACAGGGGGATAATGAGCAGTTCTTC.